This entry lists 10 T cell receptor beta chains sequenced from one sample in a study of metastatic and nonmetastatic thyroid tumors. No treatment of any kind had been given to any patient before thyroid surgery. TCRdb redid the clone calls on the PCR reads using MiXCR. The sample has some 22,000 clones, roughly 9.7% seen once; the top ten hold under 30%. Sequencing was performed on blood. Every receptor here comes from a female donor with papillary thyroid cancer or a benign thyroid nodule (not recorded which). Some clones in this sample may be carry-over from other donors' samples.

At least ten counts were recorded for this clone. CDR3 region: CASSASVGDYGYTF. The CDR3 DNA follows: TGTGCCAGCAGCGCGTCAGTTGGGGACTATGGCTACACCTTC. The chain carries TRBV9 and TRBJ1-2; D not certain. Deletions cut 3 bases from V and 3 bases from J, with 12 bases between. The CDR3 is 14 residues long. CDR1 is SGDLS, CDR2 YYNGEE, per germline.

This clone was found many times. The same CDR3 is also encoded by other DNA sequences in this sample. The V gene is TRBV19, the J gene TRBJ2-2; D call uncertain. Trimming stripped 5 bases from V and 0 bases from J, with 10 bases between. Germline V gene lookup returns CDR1 LNHDA and CDR2 SQIVND (reference sequence). This CDR3 comprises 15 residues. The CDR3, as DNA: TGTGCCAGTAGTTTGGGCGGAACGAACACCGGGGAGCTGTTTTTT. It yields the protein CASSLGGTNTGELFF.

This clone was counted at least ten times. The V and J genes are TRBV18 and TRBJ1-1; TRBD1 matches 7 bases. Germline-derived CDR1 and CDR2 are KGHSH and LQKENI. V gave up 2 bases and J gave up 7 bases; unmatched junction bases: 1. The CDR3 is 12 residues long. The CDR3 sequence is CASSPYRGEAFF. The CDR3, as DNA: TGTGCCAGCTCACCATACAGGGGTGAAGCTTTCTTT.

Ten or more counts support this clone. In nucleotides, the CDR3 is TGCAGTGTTCACAGCTCCTACGAGCAGTACTTC. This encodes CSVHSSYEQYF. J is TRBJ2-7 and V is TRBV20-1; D unclear. Germline assignment: CDR1 DFQATT and CDR2 SNEGSKA (reference sequence). The CDR3 covers 11 residues. V shed 7 bases and J shed 0 bases, with 7 bases lying between them.

This clone was counted ten times or more. The V gene is TRBV7-9, the J gene TRBJ2-2, with 7 bases lining up with TRBD1. V gave up 5 bases and J gave up 0 bases; unmatched junction bases: 3. Germline-derived CDR1 and CDR2 are SEHNR and FQNEAQ (reference sequence). CDR3 size: 15 residues. CDR3 sequence (DNA): TGTGCCAGCAGCCCACAGGGGACGAACACCGGGGAGCTGTTTTTT. Its translation: CASSPQGTNTGELFF.

This clone occurred many times. V and J are TRBV15 and TRBJ1-5; no firm D call. V lost 0 bases and J lost 6, with 12 bases in between. This CDR3 comprises 15 residues. Looked up from germline, CDR1 is LNHNV and CDR2 is YYDKDF (reference sequence). The chain's CDR3 is CATSRDLGFGQPQHF. Written as DNA, the CDR3 is TGTGCCACCAGCAGAGATCTGGGTTTCGGTCAGCCCCAGCATTTT.

This clone was recorded at least ten times. The rearrangement uses TRBV12-3 or TRBV12-4 and TRBJ2-1; no clear D. This CDR3 is built from 14 residues. Trimming removed 0 bases from V and 2 bases from J, with 5 bases in between. CDR3 DNA: TGTGCCAGCAGTTTAGCCGGGCCCTACAATGAGCAGTTCTTC. Its protein product is CASSLAGPYNEQFF.

V is TRBV19 and J is TRBJ2-5; no firm D call. The length of the CDR3 is 14 residues. The V end lost 5 bases, the J end lost 1 base, and 11 bases lay between the germline ends. Germline V gene lookup returns CDR1 LNHDA and CDR2 SQIVND (reference sequence). CDR3 amino acids: CASSATFLQETQYF. The CDR3, as DNA: TGTGCCAGTAGTGCAACATTCCTCCAAGAGACCCAGTACTTC. Supplemented by reference TRBV19 and TRBJ2-5, the full variable domain reads DGGITQSPKYLFRKEGQNVTLSCEQNLNHDAMYWYRQDPGQGLRLIYYSQIVNDFQKGDIAEGYSVSREKKESFPLTVTSAQKNPTAFYLCASSATFLQETQYFGPGTRLLVL.

This clone turned up a few times. Just one base apart from a much larger clone, this may be a read error. The chain combines TRBV5-1 with TRBJ1-3; D gene ambiguous. CDR1 is SGHRS and CDR2 is YFSETQ in the germline V gene. The CDR3 contains 15 residues. CDR3 coding DNA: TGCGCCAGCAGATTGGCCTCAGGTCCAGGAAACACCATATATTTT. Translating it yields CASRLASGPGNTIYF.

On this clone itself: A read error may be the cause here, since a much bigger clone is one base away. The V and J genes are TRBV4-2 and TRBJ2-5; 10 nucleotides agree with TRBD2. CDR3 length: 18 amino acids. Germline lookup yields CDR1 LGHNA and CDR2 YNFKEQ. The CDR3 DNA reads TGTGCCAGCAGCCAAGAAGGGGCACTAGCGGGAACTCAAGAGACCCGGTACTTC. Its protein product is CASSQEGALAGTQETRYF.